A single sample is the source of the 30 T cell receptor beta chains below, sequenced in a study of blood T cell repertoires in COVID-19. Repertoires were generated with immunoSEQ multiplex PCR, while TCRdb's copy carries only in-frame clones and drops some. The sample records 180,000 or so clones, about 91% being singletons. The sample consisted of PBMCs or T cells enriched from blood (not recorded which). These receptor sequences come from a woman in her forties with acute COVID-19.

The chain combines TRBV5-1 with TRBJ2-7; D is uncertain. V was pared by 0 bases and J by 0 bases, with 10 bases between. CDR3 size: 15 residues. CDR1 and CDR2 from the germline V gene are SGHRS and YFSETQ. The CDR3 region has the DNA TGCGCCAGCAGCTTGGGTACTACTTTCTCCTACGAGCAGTACTTC. This sequence encodes CASSLGTTFSYEQYF.

This sequence joins TRBV5-6 and TRBJ1-3; 9 bases map to TRBD1. The CDR3 length is 15 residues. Losses at the gene ends were 4 bases for V and 4 bases for J; bases not matched to a gene: 6. CDR1 and CDR2 (germline): SGHDT, YYEEEE. CDR3 sequence reads: CASSPGQGAGNTIYF. CDR3 DNA sequence: TGTGCCAGCAGCCCGGGACAGGGTGCAGGAAACACCATATATTTT.

The chain uses TRBV3-1 (or the pseudogene TRBV3-2) and TRBJ1-2, with 8 positions matching TRBD1. CDR3 length: 14 residues. Trimming cost V 1 base and J 7 bases; bases outside gene matches: 5. In germline, CDR1 is LGHDT, CDR2 YNNKEL (reference sequence). CDR3: CASSQGDRIFGYTF. DNA of the CDR3: TGTGCCAGCAGCCAAGGGGACAGGATATTTGGCTACACCTTC.

V gene TRBV6-6 combines with J gene TRBJ1-1; possibly TRBD1 for D (5 bases). V was cut by 2 bases and J by 8 bases, with 9 bases left in between. This CDR3 has 12 residues. From germline, CDR1 is MNHNY and CDR2 SVGAGI (reference sequence). DNA of the CDR3: TGTGCCAGCAGTTACCACAGGCTCGAAGCTTTCTTT. It codes for CASSYHRLEAFF.

This clone is medium-sized within its sample. This chain connects TRBV6-1 to TRBJ1-1, with D hard to call. Germline assignment: CDR1 MNHNS and CDR2 SASEGT. The CDR3 is 14 amino acids. V was pared by 0 bases and J by 4 bases, with 9 bases between. The CDR3: CASSEAAEFTEAFF. The CDR3 region has the DNA TGTGCCAGCAGTGAAGCAGCCGAATTCACTGAAGCTTTCTTT.

This chain joins TRBV30 and TRBJ2-7, with 9 bases that match TRBD1. J was trimmed by 5 bases and V by 2 bases; bases with no gene match: 7. Germline CDR1 reads GTSNPN; CDR2 reads SVGIG (reference sequence). The CDR3 extends over 14 amino acids. The CDR3 loop is CAWSLWDRADEQYF. The CDR3 DNA follows: TGTGCCTGGAGTCTCTGGGACAGGGCTGACGAGCAGTACTTC.

This chain joins TRBV7-8 and TRBJ1-5, with no clear D. CDR1 is SGHVS, CDR2 FQNEAQ, per germline. The CDR3 length is 13 residues. Deletions cut 0 bases from V and 8 bases from J, with 8 bases between. The CDR3 DNA reads as TGTGCCAGCAGCTTAGCGGAGGGTAAGCCCCAGCATTTT. This sequence encodes CASSLAEGKPQHF.

The chain carries TRBV6-2 or TRBV6-3 and TRBJ1-5; 9 nucleotides agree with TRBD1. The V gene's germline CDR1 is MNHEY and CDR2 SVGEGT. The length of the CDR3 is 21 residues. The J segment lost 1 base and the V segment lost 0 bases, leaving 16 bases of the junction unmatched. CDR3 sequence: CASSYSLSVNTGGRSNQPQHF. The CDR3 DNA follows: TGTGCCAGCAGTTACTCCCTATCGGTAAATACAGGGGGCAGGAGCAATCAGCCCCAGCATTTT.

This clone was recorded once. The V call is TRBV10-3, the J call TRBJ2-1; 10 bases are a match to TRBD2. The CDR3 consists of 16 residues. V lost 2 bases, J lost 6 bases, and 7 bases stayed unmatched. Per the germline V gene, CDR1 is ENHRY and CDR2 is SYGVKD. Here the CDR3 DNA reads TGTGCCATCAGTGAGAAGCAGCGGGAGGGGTTCAATGAGCAGTTCTTC. This translates into CAISEKQREGFNEQFF.

DNA for the CDR3: TGTGCCAGCATGGTACGGAGGGGGAACACCGGGGAGCTGTTTTTT. Its translation is CASMVRRGNTGELFF. The chain recombines TRBV6-5 with TRBJ2-2; a possible D gene is TRBD2 (6 bases). Germline values: CDR1 MNHEY, CDR2 SVGAGI. Between the trimmed V and J ends, which lost 7 bases and 1 base, there was a span of 13 bases. This CDR3 contains 15 residues.

V is TRBV5-4 and J is TRBJ1-2; 10 nucleotides line up with TRBD1. The V gene end was trimmed by 4 bases and the J gene end by 5 bases; junction bases not matched to a gene: 8. Germline V gene sequence: CDR1 SGHNT, CDR2 YYREEE (reference sequence). The CDR3 is made up of 15 amino acids. The CDR3 is CASSDRQGAGYGYTF. CDR3 DNA: TGTGCCAGCAGCGACAGACAGGGGGCAGGGTATGGCTACACCTTC. Combining the CDR3 with reference TRBV5-4 and TRBJ1-2 gives the whole variable domain ETGVTQSPTHLIKTRGQQVTLRCSSQSGHNTVSWYQQALGQGPQFIFQYYREEENGRGNFPPRFSGLQFPNYSSELNVNALELDDSALYLCASSDRQGAGYGYTFGSGTRLTVV.

With regard to this clone: At one end the junction does not follow the germline gene, possibly because of a read error. The chain combines TRBV6-5 with TRBJ2-1, with unresolved D. This CDR3 spans 14 amino acids. Germline CDR1 reads MNHEY; CDR2 reads SVGAGI. CDR3 sequence reads: CASSYSMVWLELVF. CDR3 DNA sequence: TGTGCCAGCAGTTACTCGATGGTTTGGCTAGAATTGGTCTTC.

The gene calls are TRBV27 and TRBJ1-4, with D unresolved. CDR3 length equals 16 residues. V gave up 6 bases and J gave up 0 bases, with 14 bases separating them. Germline V lookup: CDR1 MNHEY, CDR2 SMNVEV (reference sequence). CDR3 residues: CASSPARSATNEKLFF. Written as DNA, the CDR3 is TGTGCCAGCAGCCCCGCGAGGAGCGCAACTAATGAAAAACTGTTTTTT.

The rearrangement joins TRBV19 to TRBJ1-2; the D is unclear. Trimming pared 4 bases from V and 8 bases from J, leaving 26 bases between. Germline V gene sequence: CDR1 LNHDA, CDR2 SQIVND (reference sequence). The CDR3 consists of 17 residues. This chain's CDR3 is CASSSTAEGPYSRGYTF. CDR3 DNA sequence: TGTGCCAGTAGTAGTACGGCAGAGGGCCCTTATTCGCGAGGCTACACCTTC.

This sequence joins TRBV5-6 and TRBJ1-1; 7 bases map to TRBD1. Per germline, CDR1 SGHDT and CDR2 YYEEEE. The V and J ends lost 4 bases and 3 bases, in that order; junction bases with no gene match: 9. The CDR3 runs 15 residues. The CDR3 DNA follows: TGTGCCAGCAGCCTCCTGACAGGGATTGACACTGAAGCTTTCTTT. It yields the protein CASSLLTGIDTEAFF. The full variable domain, with the rest looked up from reference TRBV5-6 and TRBJ1-1, is DAGVTQSPTHLIKTRGQQVTLRCSPKSGHDTVSWYQQALGQGPQFIFQYYEEEERQRGNFPDRFSGHQFPNYSSELNVNALLLGDSALYLCASSLLTGIDTEAFFGQGTRLTVV.

The rearrangement links TRBV7-9 to TRBJ1-6, with D possibly TRBD1 on 5 matching bases. The length of the CDR3 is 15 residues. V shed 5 bases and J shed 9 bases, with 17 bases lying between them. From germline, CDR1 is SEHNR and CDR2 FQNEAQ (reference sequence). In DNA form, the CDR3 reads TGTGCCAGCAGCGCAGGGAGGGAAGGGAGTTCACCCCTCCACTTT. As protein: CASSAGREGSSPLHF. The whole variable domain, remainder taken from reference TRBV7-9 and TRBJ1-6, is DTGVSQNPRHKITKRGQNVTFRCDPISEHNRLYWYRQTLGQGPEFLTYFQNEAQLEKSRLLSDRFSAERPKGSFSTLEIQRTEQGDSAMYLCASSAGREGSSPLHFGNGTRLTVT.

V is TRBV5-1 and J is TRBJ1-2, with 7 bases matching TRBD1. Per the germline V gene, CDR1 is SGHRS and CDR2 is YFSETQ. V lost 0 bases, J lost 1 base, and 3 bases stayed unmatched. CDR3 length: 15 residues. Written as DNA, the CDR3 is TGCGCCAGCAGCTTGGTGACAGGGTTTAACTATGGCTACACCTTC. Translation gives CASSLVTGFNYGYTF.

Written as DNA, the CDR3 is TGTGCCAGCAGCCCCCGGACTAGCGGGAAAGTAGATACGCAGTATTTT. As protein: CASSPRTSGKVDTQYF. V and J are TRBV9 and TRBJ2-3, with 12 bases aligning to TRBD2. CDR3 length: 16 amino acids. The trim removed 4 bases at V and 5 bases at J, leaving 8 bases unmatched. Germline V gene data show CDR1 as SGDLS and CDR2 as YYNGEE.

The chain carries TRBV2 and TRBJ2-1, with 8 bases matching TRBD2. The germline V gene has CDR1 SNHLY and CDR2 FYNNEI. The CDR3 is made up of 19 amino acids. The J segment lost 0 bases and the V segment lost 5 bases, leaving 15 bases of the junction unmatched. CDR3 protein: CASSRNPLSGGSSYNEQFF. CDR3 coding DNA: TGTGCCAGCAGTCGGAACCCGCTGAGCGGGGGAAGCTCCTACAATGAGCAGTTCTTC.

The V and J genes are TRBV5-1 and TRBJ2-1; TRBD1 matches 10 bases. This CDR3 region has 14 residues. Looked up from germline, CDR1 is SGHRS and CDR2 is YFSETQ. The trim removed 4 bases at V and 8 bases at J, leaving 6 bases unmatched. CDR3 amino acids: CASSLGTGEDEQFF. CDR3 in DNA: TGCGCCAGCAGCCTAGGGACAGGGGAGGATGAGCAGTTCTTC.

This chain joins TRBV3-1 (or the pseudogene TRBV3-2) and TRBJ2-7; no clear D. CDR3 length equals 14 residues. Trimming left V 0 bases short and J 2 bases short, with 8 bases between. Germline-derived CDR1 and CDR2 are LGHDT and YNNKEL (reference sequence). DNA of the CDR3: TGTGCCAGCAGCCAAGATAAGCCAACCTACGAGCAGTACTTC. It yields the protein CASSQDKPTYEQYF.

The rearrangement links TRBV28 to TRBJ1-2; 8 nucleotides align to TRBD1. With 5 bases clipped from V and 4 bases from J, the junction kept 9 bases outside the gene matches. The CDR3 totals 15 residues. Germline CDR1 reads MDHEN; CDR2 reads SYDVKM. The CDR3 DNA follows: TGTGCCAGCAGTACCTTCCGCAGGGGGCTCTATGGCTACACCTTC. Its translation: CASSTFRRGLYGYTF.

This rearrangement joins TRBV6-5 to TRBJ2-2; 7 nucleotides line up with TRBD1. Trimming removed 5 bases from V and 1 base from J; junction bases left unmatched: 4. This CDR3 is built from 15 residues. Germline lookup yields CDR1 MNHEY and CDR2 SVGAGI. The CDR3 bases are TGTGCCAGCAGTCCTCGGACAGGGAACACCGGGGAGCTGTTTTTT. This translates into CASSPRTGNTGELFF.

The V and J genes are TRBV12-3 or TRBV12-4 and TRBJ1-2, with a tentative D call TRBD1 (5 bases). V was cut by 6 bases and J by 4 bases, with 9 bases left in between. The CDR3 totals 12 residues. The CDR3 spells CASSPGFYGYTF. The CDR3 DNA reads TGTGCCAGCAGCCCAGGGTTCTATGGCTACACCTTC.

This clone was detected once. This rearrangement joins TRBV6-5 to TRBJ1-1, with TRBD1 as a possible D gene (5 bases). CDR3 length equals 11 residues. The ends were cut back, 6 bases at V and 6 bases at J, with 8 bases in the middle. Germline-derived CDR1 and CDR2 are MNHEY and SVGAGI. The CDR3 spells CASRETAEAFF. CDR3 DNA sequence: TGTGCCAGCAGGGAGACAGCTGAAGCTTTCTTT.

This chain uses TRBV5-4 with TRBJ2-5, with 8 bases fitting TRBD1. Germline loops: CDR1 SGHNT, CDR2 YYREEE (reference sequence). Trimming at V came to 4 bases and at J to 4 bases, leaving 6 bases not matched to a gene. The CDR3 is 14 amino acids. The CDR3 here is CASSPGQGRETQYF. The CDR3 region has the DNA TGTGCCAGCAGCCCCGGACAGGGAAGAGAGACCCAGTACTTC.

The chain couples TRBV18 to TRBJ2-7, with TRBD1 matching 9 bases. Germline V gene sequence: CDR1 KGHSH, CDR2 LQKENI. V shed 3 bases, J shed 6 bases, and the junction held 6 bases outside the gene matches. CDR3 length: 14 amino acids. The CDR3 here is CASSPGDRVGEQYF. CDR3 coding DNA: TGTGCCAGCTCACCGGGGGACAGGGTAGGCGAGCAGTACTTC.

CDR3 bases: TGTGCCAGCTCACGGGGCGGGGACTACGAGCAGTACTTC. This codes for CASSRGGDYEQYF. The chain recombines TRBV18 with TRBJ2-7; TRBD2 might be the D (6 bases). Trimming took off 4 bases at V and 3 bases at J, with 10 bases between the two ends. The CDR3 loop spans 13 amino acids. The germline gives CDR1 KGHSH, CDR2 LQKENI.

This chain connects TRBV6-5 to TRBJ2-7, with a possible D match to TRBD2 (6 bases). The V gene lost 6 bases and the J gene lost 0 bases, with 12 bases spanning the gap. Germline V gives CDR1 MNHEY, CDR2 SVGAGI. The length of the CDR3 is 14 residues. The CDR3 region is CASRWDSLSYEQYF. The CDR3 DNA sequence: TGTGCCAGCAGGTGGGACTCCCTCTCCTACGAGCAGTACTTC.

This rearrangement joins TRBV10-3 to TRBJ2-7, with D perhaps TRBD2 (6 bases). The CDR3 is made up of 11 amino acids. Germline V gene sequence: CDR1 ENHRY, CDR2 SYGVKD. The V and J ends lost 4 bases and 7 bases respectively, with 8 bases between them. CDR3: CAISAAGEQYF. CDR3 sequence (DNA): TGTGCCATCAGTGCTGCGGGGGAGCAGTACTTC.